The present T cell receptor (beta chain) was sequenced within a study of blood T cell repertoires in COVID-19. Study in general: Whether acute or convalescent, the COVID-19 samples came from the United States, Italy and Spain.

Clones were sequenced by immunoSEQ multiplex PCR, and TCRdb holds only the in-frame ones, with some missing. The table lists approximately 250,000 clones, 86% of them singletons, with 3.5% to 4% in the top ten. This CDR3 comprises 13 residues. V lost 10 bases and J 4 bases, leaving 16 bases between the germline ends. Germline CDR1 and CDR2: MNHEY and SMNVEV (reference sequence). This rearrangement joins TRBV27 to TRBJ1-2, with no clear D. This TCR was sampled from a man aged 18 to 29 with active or convalescent COVID-19. The sequenced sample consisted of peripheral blood. CDR3: CATAREGGYGYTF. CDR3 bases: TGTGCCACAGCGAGGGAGGGCGGCTATGGCTACACCTTC.